This record looks at one TCR beta chain sequence and its context. Its antigen is as yet unknown. One end of the junction fails to match germline, which may point to a read error. These data come from a study of tumor-infiltrating lymphocytes in primary liver carcinoma. Across the study: Surgeons treated the primary liver carcinoma of the patients by surgical resection.

A constant-region primer served to make TCR beta cDNA from about 0.45 ug total RNA. Three-round nested multiplex PCR performed with slightly modified ARM-PCR produced the TCR beta libraries. Rounds one and two of PCR, each of around 11 cycles, were primed with TRBV1-TRBV30 forward primers and a C-beta reverse primer. MiXCR, run by TCRdb on the multiplex PCR reads, gives a single entry per CDR3 protein. The sample shows around 330,000 distinct CDR3 sequences, 55% to 65% of them seen only once. Unsorted whole blood supplied the RNA, and germline DNA was extracted too. General study findings and limits: Bulk samples went unsorted, so CD4+ and CD8+ repertoires were not compared.

Germline lookup yields CDR1 SGHDT and CDR2 YYEEEE. The CDR3 extends over 13 amino acids. Sequences were obtained from peripheral blood. This TCR was recovered from a man between 40 and 49 years old with primary liver carcinoma and hepatitis B virus infection. J is TRBJ2-5 and V is TRBV5-6; 7 bases fit TRBD1. The CDR3 loop is CTSSSGQRETQYF. The CDR3 region has the DNA TGTACCAGCAGCTCGGGACAGAGAGAGACCCAGTACTTC.